These 16 T cell receptor beta chains came from one sample sequenced in a study of blood T cells in healthy people across ages. Alongside a J-beta primer mix, a sample-barcoded 5' primer served in a second PCR lasting about 7 to 12 cycles. TCRdb reanalysed the 5' RACE reads using MiXCR and keeps one entry per CDR3 protein. The sample holds about 1.6 million distinct CDR3 sequences, 34% seen once. The specimen sequenced was blood. The source of these receptors is a woman in her 30s in good health.

This chain joins TRBV20-1 and TRBJ2-3; 12 nucleotides match TRBD2. Germline-derived CDR1 and CDR2 are DFQATT and SNEGSKA (reference sequence). The CDR3 has 15 residues. V shed 5 bases and J 5 bases; nucleotides not matched to a gene: 8. CDR3 loop: CSAGYPGLAGDTQYF. The CDR3 nucleotides read TGCAGTGCTGGCTACCCGGGACTAGCGGGAGATACGCAGTATTTT.

This clonotype was seen a handful of times. The rearrangement links TRBV12-3 or TRBV12-4 to TRBJ1-5; tentative D call: TRBD1 (5 bases). The V and J ends lost 6 bases and 7 bases respectively, with 16 bases between them. The CDR3 contains 14 residues. CDR3 in DNA: TGTGCCAGCAGCAACGGGGGAAGAGAACAGCCCCAGCATTTT. It specifies CASSNGGREQPQHF.

Only one count was recorded for this clonotype. One end of the junction does not line up with germline, which may come from a read error. The chain couples TRBV28 to TRBJ2-4, with 11 bases that match TRBD2. The CDR3 extends over 19 amino acids. Germline-derived CDR1 and CDR2 are MDHEN and SYDVKM. The CDR3 spells CTSSKVGLAELFAKNIQYF. DNA of the CDR3: TGTACCAGCAGTAAGGTGGGACTAGCGGAATTGTTTGCCAAAAACATTCAGTACTTC.

The sample holds a few counts of this clonotype. This chain links TRBV7-9 with TRBJ2-7; D may match TRBD1 or TRBD2 (6 bases each). Deletions cut 3 bases from V and 4 bases from J, with 13 bases between. Germline CDR1 and CDR2: SEHNR and FQNEAQ (reference sequence). The CDR3 consists of 14 residues. CDR3 coding DNA: TGTGCCAGCAGCTTTTTTGGGGGGCTGTACGAGCAGTACTTC. Translation gives CASSFFGGLYEQYF.

The sample holds a few counts of this clonotype. This chain joins TRBV20-1 and TRBJ2-1; D is unresolved. Trimming removed 7 bases at V and 1 base at J, with 17 bases between. This CDR3 is built from 15 residues. Looked up from germline, CDR1 is DFQATT and CDR2 is SNEGSKA (reference sequence). CDR3 sequence (DNA): TGCAGTGGCCACCACGGTCTCGAGTCCTACAATGAGCAGTTCTTC. Protein product: CSGHHGLESYNEQFF.

This clonotype was observed at least ten times. This rearrangement joins TRBV20-1 to TRBJ2-7; 15 bases agree with TRBD2. Germline V gives CDR1 DFQATT, CDR2 SNEGSKA (reference sequence). The ends lost 3 bases at V and 4 bases at J; junction bases unmatched: 1. The CDR3 loop spans 14 amino acids. The CDR3 is CSARGTSGGYEQYF. As DNA, the CDR3 is TGCAGTGCTAGGGGGACTAGCGGGGGGTACGAGCAGTACTTC.

Only a few counts were recorded for this clonotype. V and J are TRBV20-1 and TRBJ2-5; 10 bases match TRBD2. Germline CDR1 DFQATT, CDR2 SNEGSKA (reference sequence). The CDR3 extends over 16 amino acids. The junction had 4 bases not matched to a gene; V was cut back by 0 bases and J by 0 bases. For the CDR3, the DNA is TGCAGTGCTAGAGATCTGCTAGCGGGAGACCAAGAGACCCAGTACTTC. It yields the protein CSARDLLAGDQETQYF.

The chain couples TRBV11-1 to TRBJ2-3, with D possibly TRBD2 on 5 matching bases. This CDR3 region has 15 residues. Germline CDR1 SGHAT, CDR2 FQDESV (reference sequence). Trimming removed 7 bases at V and 4 bases at J, with 18 bases between. The CDR3 nucleotides read TGTGCCAGCATTGGCTGGTGGAGGCTCCCAGATACGCAGTATTTT. It is translated as CASIGWWRLPDTQYF. Using reference TRBV11-1 and TRBJ2-3 for the parts outside the CDR3, the full variable domain is EAEVAQSPRYKITEKSQAVAFWCDPISGHATLYWYRQILGQGPELLVQFQDESVVDDSQLPKDRFSAERLKGVDSTLKIQPAELGDSAMYLCASIGWWRLPDTQYFGPGTRLTVL.

This clonotype was detected only a few times. J is TRBJ2-6 and V is TRBV9, with a possible D match to TRBD1 (5 bases). The CDR3 length is 14 residues. V shed 3 bases and J shed 4 bases, with 8 bases lying between them. The germline CDR1 and CDR2 sequences are SGDLS and YYNGEE. As DNA, the CDR3 is TGTGCCAGCAGCGGTAGGGGCGGGGCCAACGTCCTGACTTTC. Translation: CASSGRGGANVLTF.

This clonotype was recorded a few times. The chain is built from TRBV30 and TRBJ2-1, with 9 nucleotides matching TRBD2. This CDR3 is built from 13 residues. The ends lost 5 bases at V and 6 bases at J; junction bases unmatched: 5. The germline V gene encodes CDR1 GTSNPN and CDR2 SVGIG (reference sequence). CDR3 sequence: CAWGTSPSNEQFF. CDR3 nucleotide sequence: TGTGCCTGGGGGACTAGCCCCTCCAATGAGCAGTTCTTC.

This clonotype was found many times. The chain carries TRBV29-1 and TRBJ2-1, with a possible D match to TRBD2 (5 bases). The germline V and J ends were trimmed by 4 bases and 2 bases, with 9 bases remaining between them. Germline V gene lookup returns CDR1 SQVTM and CDR2 ANQGSEA. This CDR3 is built from 13 residues. The CDR3 nucleotides read TGCAGCGTTGCGGGGTTCACCTACAATGAGCAGTTCTTC. Translating gives CSVAGFTYNEQFF.

The table lists this clonotype with a few counts. The CDR3 sequence is CAISETVNGGGTKNIQYF. CDR3 nucleotide sequence: TGTGCCATCAGTGAAACGGTCAACGGGGGGGGGACCAAAAACATTCAGTACTTC. The chain carries TRBV10-3 and TRBJ2-4, with TRBD2 matching over 8 bases. Per germline, CDR1 ENHRY and CDR2 SYGVKD. The CDR3 sequence is 18 residues long. V lost 3 bases, J lost 2 bases, and 12 bases stayed unmatched.

The chain recombines TRBV12-3 or TRBV12-4 with TRBJ1-2, with no clear D. This CDR3 comprises 14 residues. The V gene lost 5 bases and the J gene lost 3 bases, with 13 bases spanning the gap. CDR3 nucleotide sequence: TGTGCCAGCAGTCACCGGGGTATCGACTATGGCTACACCTTC. Its protein product is CASSHRGIDYGYTF.

This clonotype showed up just a few times. CDR3 residues: CSARNRVTSGGHSYNEQFF. Written as DNA, the CDR3 is TGCAGTGCTAGAAACAGAGTGACTAGCGGGGGCCATTCCTACAATGAGCAGTTCTTC. The V call is TRBV20-1, the J call TRBJ2-1; TRBD2 agrees at 12 bases. CDR3 size: 19 residues. V lost 2 bases and J lost 1; bases outside the gene matches: 12. Per the germline V gene, CDR1 is DFQATT and CDR2 is SNEGSKA (reference sequence).

This chain uses TRBV7-7 with TRBJ2-5, with D perhaps matching TRBD1 or TRBD2 (5 bases each). Germline V gene sequence: CDR1 SSHAT, CDR2 FNYEAQ (reference sequence). The CDR3 has 14 residues. The V end lost 3 bases, the J end lost 5 bases, and 13 bases lay between the germline ends. Here the CDR3 reads CASSFSPGRETQYF. CDR3 DNA sequence: TGTGCCAGCAGCTTCTCCCCGGGACGCGAGACCCAGTACTTC.

CDR3 sequence reads: CSARDSSTEQYF. CDR3 nucleotides: TGCAGTGCTAGAGATTCATCGACCGAGCAGTACTTC. This chain connects TRBV20-1 to TRBJ2-7; D gene ambiguous. V lost 0 bases and J lost 6, with 9 bases in between. Germline CDR1 is DFQATT and CDR2 is SNEGSKA (reference sequence). The CDR3 covers 12 residues.